Listed here is a single T cell receptor (beta chain). The CDR3 runs to 14 residues. Germline V gene lookup returns CDR1 LGHNT and CDR2 FRNRAP. V lost 1 base to trimming and J lost 2 bases, with 9 bases between them. Sequenced by immunoSEQ multiplex PCR; TCRdb stores in-frame clones only, minus some. This table holds about 250,000 clones, 80% to 90% found once. The data were taken from a study of blood T cell repertoires in COVID-19. Study at large: The analysed material was cDNA or gDNA that came from T cells, B-cell-depleted T cells, or PBMCs.

This sequence originates from a woman in her 30s who had recovered from COVID-19. Sequenced input: PBMCs or T cells enriched from blood (not recorded which). This sequence joins TRBV12-5 and TRBJ2-7; D unclear. The CDR3: CASGLGTVPYEQYF. The DNA of the CDR3 is TGTGCTAGTGGTTTGGGAACAGTCCCCTACGAGCAGTACTTC.